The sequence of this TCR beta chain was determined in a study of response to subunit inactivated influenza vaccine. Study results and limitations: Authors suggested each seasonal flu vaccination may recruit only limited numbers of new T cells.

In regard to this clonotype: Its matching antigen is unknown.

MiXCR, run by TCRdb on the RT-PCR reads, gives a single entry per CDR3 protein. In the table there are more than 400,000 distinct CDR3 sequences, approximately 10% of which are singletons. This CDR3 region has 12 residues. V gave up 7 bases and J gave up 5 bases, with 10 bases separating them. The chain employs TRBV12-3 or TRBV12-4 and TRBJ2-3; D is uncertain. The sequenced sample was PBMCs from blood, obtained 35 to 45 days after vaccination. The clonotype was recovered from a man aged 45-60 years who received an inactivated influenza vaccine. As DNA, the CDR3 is TGTGCCAGCACCCGTCTGGGAGATACGCAGTATTTT. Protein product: CASTRLGDTQYF.